This T cell receptor beta chain came from a study of T cells in Graves' hyperthyroidism and ophthalmopathy. Researchers took RNA transcripts and amplified the TCR beta CDR3 regions from them. The TCR CDR3 first-round RT-PCR relied on the HTBI primer set. TCRdb analysed the multiplex PCR reads with MiXCR anew, one entry per CDR3 protein. The sample lists approximately 400,000 distinct CDR3 sequences, roughly 15% occurring once. Active moderate-to-severe ophthalmopathy, Clinical Activity Score at least 3, NOSPECS at least 4, under 3 months' duration. Uncontrolled infection, other autoimmune disease, pregnancy or lactation barred patients from enrollment. Germline V gives CDR1 SGHNT, CDR2 YENEEA. V gave up 5 bases and J gave up 8 bases, with 16 bases separating them. The CDR3 is made up of 14 amino acids. This clonotype was detected ten times or more. No antigen is known for it. The study, taken as a whole, reports: Most clonotypes expanded in thyroid above 0.001 were likewise present in blood.

The chain employs TRBV11-3 and TRBJ2-1; tentative D call: TRBD2 (6 bases). Sequencing was carried out using blood. This TCR derives from a woman in her thirties with Graves' ophthalmopathy. The CDR3 coding sequence is TGTGCCAGCAGCAAAAGCGGGCTTGCGGATGAGCAGTTCTTC. Translating gives CASSKSGLADEQFF.